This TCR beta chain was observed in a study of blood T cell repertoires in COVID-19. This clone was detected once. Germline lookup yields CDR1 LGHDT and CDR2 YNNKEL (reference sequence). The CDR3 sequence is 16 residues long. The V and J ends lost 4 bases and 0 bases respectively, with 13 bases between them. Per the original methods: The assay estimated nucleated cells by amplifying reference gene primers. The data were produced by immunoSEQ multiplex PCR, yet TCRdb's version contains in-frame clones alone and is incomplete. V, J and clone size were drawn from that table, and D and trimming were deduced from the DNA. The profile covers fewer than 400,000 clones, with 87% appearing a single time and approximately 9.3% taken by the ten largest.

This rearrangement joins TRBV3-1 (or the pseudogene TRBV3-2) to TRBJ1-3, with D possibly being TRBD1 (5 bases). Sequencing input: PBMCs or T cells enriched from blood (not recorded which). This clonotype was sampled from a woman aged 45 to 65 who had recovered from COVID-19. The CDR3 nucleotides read TGTGCCAGCAGCCCCGGGGGGGGAAGCTCTGGAAACACCATATATTTT. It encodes CASSPGGGSSGNTIYF.